A selection of T cell receptor beta chains follows, all from one sample in a study of shared clonotypes between healthy human individuals. The data were produced by immunoSEQ multiplex PCR, yet TCRdb's version contains in-frame clones alone and is incomplete. The table lists some 2,100,000 clones, under 95% of them singletons. Source material: naive CD8+ T cells from PBMCs. The source of these receptors is a man between 18 and 29 years old in good health. Some clones in this sample may be carry-over from other donors' samples. The CDR3 runs from the conserved cysteine through the conserved F or W. A D gene is named only where the DNA matches it firmly.

length: 13
J: TRBJ1-1
V: TRBV15
D: -
DNA: TGTGCCACCAGCAGAGATCGGGGGACTGAAGCTTTCTTT
CDR3: CATSRDRGTEAFF

length: 13
J: TRBJ2-7
V: TRBV19
D: -
DNA: TGTGCCAGTAGTCCGGGCCCCAGCGCCGAGCAGTACTTC
CDR3: CASSPGPSAEQYF

length: 17
J: TRBJ1-4
V: TRBV7-9
D: TRBD1
DNA: TGTGCCAGCAGCTTCCCGGACAGGGTGGCAACTAATGAAAAACTGTTTTTT
CDR3: CASSFPDRVATNEKLFF

length: 11
J: TRBJ2-7
V: TRBV19
D: -
DNA: TGTGCCAGTAGTGAGGGCTACGAGCAGTACTTC
CDR3: CASSEGYEQYF

length: 15
J: TRBJ1-5
V: TRBV21-1
D: -
DNA: TGTGCCAGCAACCGAAGCCAGGGGATGAGTCAGCCCCAGCATTTT
CDR3: CASNRSQGMSQPQHF

length: 13
J: TRBJ2-5
V: TRBV19
D: -
DNA: TGTGCCAGTAGTATACTAGTCTGGGAGACCCAGTACTTC
CDR3: CASSILVWETQYF

length: 13
J: TRBJ2-7
V: TRBV28
D: TRBD2
DNA: TGTGCCAGCAGTATGGGACTAGCTGGCGAGCAGTACTTC
CDR3: CASSMGLAGEQYF

length: 13
J: TRBJ1-1
V: TRBV27
D: TRBD1
DNA: TGTGCCAGCAGTTGGGACAGGGGAACTGAAGCTTTCTTT
CDR3: CASSWDRGTEAFF

length: 14
J: TRBJ2-7
V: TRBV7-9
D: TRBD1
DNA: TGTGCCAGCAGCTTAGCGCGGACAGGGGTCGAGCAGTACTTC
CDR3: CASSLARTGVEQYF

length: 16
J: TRBJ1-4
V: TRBV19
D: -
DNA: TGTGCCAGTACCCCTGCCCGCCAGCAAACTAATGAAAAACTGTTTTTT
CDR3: CASTPARQQTNEKLFF

length: 16
J: TRBJ2-7
V: TRBV7-9
D: TRBD1
DNA: TGTGCCAGCAGCGGGACGATAGGACAGGGAGACTACGAGCAGTACTTC
CDR3: CASSGTIGQGDYEQYF

length: 14
J: TRBJ2-7
V: TRBV7-9
D: -
DNA: TGTGCCAGCAGCTTAGACATTAGCTCCTACGAGCAGTACTTC
CDR3: CASSLDISSYEQYF

length: 14
J: TRBJ1-1
V: TRBV5-6
D: -
DNA: TGTGCCAGCAGTCGCCTTTGGGGAAACACTGAAGCTTTCTTT
CDR3: CASSRLWGNTEAFF

length: 17
J: TRBJ2-7
V: TRBV5-5
D: TRBD2
DNA: TGTGCCAGCAGCTTGATCGATCGGGGAGCGGGAGCGTACGAGCAGTACTTC
CDR3: CASSLIDRGAGAYEQYF

length: 14
J: TRBJ1-1
V: TRBV5-6
D: TRBD1
DNA: TGTGCCAGCAGCTTGGGCCAGGGGGCGGCTGAAGCTTTCTTT
CDR3: CASSLGQGAAEAFF

length: 16
J: TRBJ2-7
V: TRBV5-4
D: TRBD2
DNA: TGTGCCAGCAGCCAACTGACTAGCGGGAGTATCGGCGAGCAGTACTTC
CDR3: CASSQLTSGSIGEQYF

length: 13
J: TRBJ2-7
V: TRBV7-8
D: -
DNA: TGTGCCAGCAGCTTAGGCAGGACCTACGAGCAGTACTTC
CDR3: CASSLGRTYEQYF

length: 14
J: TRBJ2-3
V: TRBV5-1
D: TRBD1
DNA: TGCGCCAGCAGCCAGGACAGGAGCACAGATACGCAGTATTTT
CDR3: CASSQDRSTDTQYF

length: 16
J: TRBJ1-1
V: TRBV7-6
D: -
DNA: TGTGCCAGCCAGGCGGGGTCGGGGACGAGTCCCACTGAAGCTTTCTTT
CDR3: CASQAGSGTSPTEAFF